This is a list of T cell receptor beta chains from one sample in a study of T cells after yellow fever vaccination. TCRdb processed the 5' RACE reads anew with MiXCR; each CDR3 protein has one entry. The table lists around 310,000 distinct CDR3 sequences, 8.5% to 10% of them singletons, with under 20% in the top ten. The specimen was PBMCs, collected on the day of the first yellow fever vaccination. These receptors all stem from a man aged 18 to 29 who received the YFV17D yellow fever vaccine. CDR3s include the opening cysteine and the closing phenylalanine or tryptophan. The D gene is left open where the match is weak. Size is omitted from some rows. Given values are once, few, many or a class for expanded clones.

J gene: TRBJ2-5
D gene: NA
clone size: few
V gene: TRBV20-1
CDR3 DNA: TGCAGTGCTAGAGTGGATCTCCAAGAGACCCAGTACTTC
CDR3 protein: CSARVDLQETQYF

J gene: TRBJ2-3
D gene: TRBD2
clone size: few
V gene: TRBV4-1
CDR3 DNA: TGCGCCAGCAGCCAAGATCAGCTGGGGGGGGGAGATACGCAGTATTTT
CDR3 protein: CASSQDQLGGGDTQYF

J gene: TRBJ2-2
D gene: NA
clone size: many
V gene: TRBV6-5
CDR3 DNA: TGTGCCAGCAGTTACGGGGGACCCGGGGAGCTGTTTTTT
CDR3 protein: CASSYGGPGELFF

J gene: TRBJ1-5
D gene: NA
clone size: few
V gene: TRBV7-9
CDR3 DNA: TGTGCCATAGACACGAGGGGTAGCAATCAGCCCCAGCATTTT
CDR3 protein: CAIDTRGSNQPQHF

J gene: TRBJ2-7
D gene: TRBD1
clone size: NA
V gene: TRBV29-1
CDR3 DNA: TGCAGCGCCACCCCGGGACAGGGGCTTTACGAGCAGTACTTC
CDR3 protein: CSATPGQGLYEQYF

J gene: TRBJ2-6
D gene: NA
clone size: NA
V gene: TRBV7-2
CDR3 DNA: TGTGCCAGCAGCTTAGGGGGGGCGTTCGGGGCCAACGTCCTGACTTTC
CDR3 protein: CASSLGGAFGANVLTF

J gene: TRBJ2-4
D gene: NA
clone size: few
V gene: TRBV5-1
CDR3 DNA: TGCGCCAGCAGCTTGGTCCAGTCCCAGCCCAAAAACATTCAGTACTTC
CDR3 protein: CASSLVQSQPKNIQYF

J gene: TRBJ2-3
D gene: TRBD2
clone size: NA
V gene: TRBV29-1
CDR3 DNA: TGCAGCGTTGGGACTAGCGGGGGGCAGAGCACAGATACGCAGTATTTT
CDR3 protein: CSVGTSGGQSTDTQYF

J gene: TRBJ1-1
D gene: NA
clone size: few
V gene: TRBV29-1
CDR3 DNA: TGCAGCGTCTCGTTTCAAGGGGGAAACACTGAAGCTTTCTTT
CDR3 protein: CSVSFQGGNTEAFF

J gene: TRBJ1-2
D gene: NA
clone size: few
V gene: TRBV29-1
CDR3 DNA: TGCAGCGTTTGGGCGGGAGATGGCTACACCTTC
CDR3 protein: CSVWAGDGYTF

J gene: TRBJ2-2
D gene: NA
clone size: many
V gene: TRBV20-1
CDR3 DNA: TGCAGTGCTAGAGTAGGAGGTGTCACCGGGGAGCTGTTTTTT
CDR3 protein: CSARVGGVTGELFF